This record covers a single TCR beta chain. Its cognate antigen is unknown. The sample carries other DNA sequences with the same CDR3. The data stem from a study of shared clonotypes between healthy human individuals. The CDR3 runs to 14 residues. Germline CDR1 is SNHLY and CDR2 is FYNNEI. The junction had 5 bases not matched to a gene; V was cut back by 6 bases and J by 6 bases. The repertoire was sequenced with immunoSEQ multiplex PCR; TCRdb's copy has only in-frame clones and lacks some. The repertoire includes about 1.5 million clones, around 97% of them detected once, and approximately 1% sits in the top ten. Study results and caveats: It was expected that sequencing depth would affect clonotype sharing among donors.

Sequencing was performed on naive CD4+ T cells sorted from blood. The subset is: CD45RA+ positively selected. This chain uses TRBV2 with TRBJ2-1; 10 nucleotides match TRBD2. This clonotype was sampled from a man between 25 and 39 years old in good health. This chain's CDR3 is CASRAGTSVNEQFF. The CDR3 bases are TGTGCCAGCAGAGCCGGGACTAGCGTCAATGAGCAGTTCTTC.